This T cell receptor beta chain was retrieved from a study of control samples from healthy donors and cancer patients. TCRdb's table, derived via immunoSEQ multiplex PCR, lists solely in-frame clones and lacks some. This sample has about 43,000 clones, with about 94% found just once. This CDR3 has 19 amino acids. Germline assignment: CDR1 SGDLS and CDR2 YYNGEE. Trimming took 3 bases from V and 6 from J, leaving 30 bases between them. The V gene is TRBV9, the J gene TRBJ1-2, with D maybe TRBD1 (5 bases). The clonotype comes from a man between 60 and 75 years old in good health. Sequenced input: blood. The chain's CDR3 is CASSAVAIHRPGRGNGYTF. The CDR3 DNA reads TGTGCCAGCAGCGCAGTAGCAATACACCGGCCGGGGCGGGGTAATGGCTACACCTTC.